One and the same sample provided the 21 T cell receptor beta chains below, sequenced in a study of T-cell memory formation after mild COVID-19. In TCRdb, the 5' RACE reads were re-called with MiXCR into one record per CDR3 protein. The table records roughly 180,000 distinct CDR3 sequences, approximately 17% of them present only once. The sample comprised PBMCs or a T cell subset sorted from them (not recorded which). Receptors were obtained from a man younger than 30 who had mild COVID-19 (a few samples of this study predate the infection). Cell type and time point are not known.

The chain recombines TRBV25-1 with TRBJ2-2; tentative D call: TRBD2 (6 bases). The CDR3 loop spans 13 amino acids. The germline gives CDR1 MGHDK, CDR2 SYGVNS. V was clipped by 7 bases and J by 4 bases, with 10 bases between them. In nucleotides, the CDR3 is TGTGCCAGCATGTGGGGAGGCACCGGGGAGCTGTTTTTT. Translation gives CASMWGGTGELFF.

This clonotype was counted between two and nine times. CDR3 in amino acids: CAITAGPTYNEQFF. In DNA form, the CDR3 reads TGTGCCATCACCGCAGGGCCCACCTACAATGAGCAGTTCTTC. V usage is TRBV10-3 and J usage is TRBJ2-1; a weak D match, TRBD1 (5 bases). Germline V CDR1 and CDR2: ENHRY, SYGVKD. The CDR3 is 14 residues long. Trimming shortened V by 7 bases and J by 2 bases, and 12 bases separated the two germline ends.

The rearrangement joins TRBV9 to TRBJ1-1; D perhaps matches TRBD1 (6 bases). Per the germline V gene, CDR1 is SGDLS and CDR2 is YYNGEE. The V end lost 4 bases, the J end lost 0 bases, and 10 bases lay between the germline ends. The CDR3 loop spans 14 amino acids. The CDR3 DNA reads TGTGCCAGCAGCAAGACAGGCATGAACACTGAAGCTTTCTTT. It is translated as CASSKTGMNTEAFF.

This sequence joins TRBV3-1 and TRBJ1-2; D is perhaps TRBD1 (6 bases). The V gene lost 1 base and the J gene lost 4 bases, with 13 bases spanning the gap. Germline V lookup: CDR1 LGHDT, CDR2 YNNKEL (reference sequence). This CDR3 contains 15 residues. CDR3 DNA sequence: TGTGCCAGCAGCCAAGGGGGACAAACGGGCTATGGCTACACCTTC. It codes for CASSQGGQTGYGYTF.

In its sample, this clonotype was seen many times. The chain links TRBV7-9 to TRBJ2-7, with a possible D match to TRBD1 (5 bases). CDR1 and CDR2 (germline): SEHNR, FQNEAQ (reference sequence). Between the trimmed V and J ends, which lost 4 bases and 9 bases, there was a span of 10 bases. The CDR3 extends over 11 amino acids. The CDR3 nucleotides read TGTGCCAGCAGCTCAGGGTTCGGGCAGTACGTC. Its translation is CASSSGFGQYV.

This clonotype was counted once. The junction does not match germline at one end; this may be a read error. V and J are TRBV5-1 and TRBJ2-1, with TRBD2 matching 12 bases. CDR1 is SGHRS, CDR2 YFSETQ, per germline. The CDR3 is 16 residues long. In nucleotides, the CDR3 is TGCTCCAGCAACCCGGTGGCTAGCGGGGGGGCGAGTGAGCAGTTCTTC. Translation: CSSNPVASGGASEQFF.

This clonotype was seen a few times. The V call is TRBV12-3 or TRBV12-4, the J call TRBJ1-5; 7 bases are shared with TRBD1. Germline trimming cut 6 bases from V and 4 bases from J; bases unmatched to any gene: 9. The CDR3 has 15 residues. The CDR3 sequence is CASSFADRANQPQHF. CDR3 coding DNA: TGTGCCAGCAGCTTCGCCGACAGGGCTAATCAGCCCCAGCATTTT.

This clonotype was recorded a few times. This CDR3 is CASSQGGGGVYGYTF. CDR3 in DNA: TGTGCCAGCAGCCAAGGTGGGGGAGGAGTCTATGGCTACACCTTC. The chain employs TRBV3-1 and TRBJ1-2; TRBD1 is a possible D gene (5 bases). From germline, CDR1 is LGHDT and CDR2 YNNKEL (reference sequence). This CDR3 spans 15 amino acids. The ends were cut back, 1 base at V and 4 bases at J, with 13 bases in the middle. Drawing the rest from reference TRBV3-1 and TRBJ1-2, the complete variable domain is DTAVSQTPKYLVTQMGNDKSIKCEQNLGHDTMYWYKQDSKKFLKIMFSYNNKELIINETVPNRFSPKSPDKAHLNLHINSLELGDSAVYFCASSQGGGGVYGYTFGSGTRLTVV.

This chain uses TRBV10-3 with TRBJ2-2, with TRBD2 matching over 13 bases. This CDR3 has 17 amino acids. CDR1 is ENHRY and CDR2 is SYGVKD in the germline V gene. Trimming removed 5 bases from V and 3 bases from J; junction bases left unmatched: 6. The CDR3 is CAISSGTSGDYTGELFF. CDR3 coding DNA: TGTGCCATCAGTTCCGGGACTAGCGGGGACTACACCGGGGAGCTGTTTTTT.

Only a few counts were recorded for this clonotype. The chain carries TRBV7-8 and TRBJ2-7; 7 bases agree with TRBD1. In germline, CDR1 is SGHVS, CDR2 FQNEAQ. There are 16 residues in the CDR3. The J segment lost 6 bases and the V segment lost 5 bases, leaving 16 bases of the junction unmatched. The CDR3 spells CASSPGRNRGVSEQYF. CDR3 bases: TGTGCCAGCAGCCCGGGGAGAAACAGGGGAGTGAGCGAGCAGTACTTC.

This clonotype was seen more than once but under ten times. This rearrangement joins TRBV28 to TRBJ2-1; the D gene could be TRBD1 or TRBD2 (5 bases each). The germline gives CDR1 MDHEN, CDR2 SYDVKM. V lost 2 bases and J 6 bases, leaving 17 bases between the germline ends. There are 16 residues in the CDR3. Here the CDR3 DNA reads TGTGCCAGCAGTTTAGAGGGACCCTCGGTCGGCAATGAGCAGTTCTTC. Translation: CASSLEGPSVGNEQFF. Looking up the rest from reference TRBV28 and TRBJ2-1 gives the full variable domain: DVKVTQSSRYLVKRTGEKVFLECVQDMDHENMFWYRQDPGLGLRLIYFSYDVKMKEKGDIPEGYSVSREKKERFSLILESASTNQTSMYLCASSLEGPSVGNEQFFGPGTRLTVL.

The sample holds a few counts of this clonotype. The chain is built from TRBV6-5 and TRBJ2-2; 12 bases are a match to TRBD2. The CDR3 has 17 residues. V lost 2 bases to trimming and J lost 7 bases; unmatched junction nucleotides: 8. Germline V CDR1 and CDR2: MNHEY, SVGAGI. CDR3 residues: CASSYVLAGGNIGELFF. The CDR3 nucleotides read TGTGCCAGCAGTTACGTGCTAGCGGGGGGGAATATCGGGGAGCTGTTTTTT.

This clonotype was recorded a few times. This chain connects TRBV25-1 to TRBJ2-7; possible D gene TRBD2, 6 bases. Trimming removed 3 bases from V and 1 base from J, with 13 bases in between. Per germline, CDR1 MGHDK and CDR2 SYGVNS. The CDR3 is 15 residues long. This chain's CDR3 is CASSESGTVSYEQYF. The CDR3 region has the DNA TGTGCCAGCAGTGAGTCCGGGACTGTGTCCTACGAGCAGTACTTC.

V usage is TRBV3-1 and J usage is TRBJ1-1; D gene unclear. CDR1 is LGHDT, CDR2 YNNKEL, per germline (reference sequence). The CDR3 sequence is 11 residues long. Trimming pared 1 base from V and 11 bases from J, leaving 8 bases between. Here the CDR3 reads CASSQGHRAFF. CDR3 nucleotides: TGTGCCAGCAGCCAAGGACACCGCGCTTTCTTT.

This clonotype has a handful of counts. The CDR3 nucleotides are TGCAGTGCGGCGGCGGGGTACACAGATACGCAGTATTTT. Translated, it gives CSAAAGYTDTQYF. The chain combines TRBV20-1 with TRBJ2-3; D might be TRBD2 (6 bases). Trimming stripped 6 bases from V and 2 bases from J, with 12 bases between. Germline lookup yields CDR1 DFQATT and CDR2 SNEGSKA (reference sequence). The CDR3 has 13 amino acids.

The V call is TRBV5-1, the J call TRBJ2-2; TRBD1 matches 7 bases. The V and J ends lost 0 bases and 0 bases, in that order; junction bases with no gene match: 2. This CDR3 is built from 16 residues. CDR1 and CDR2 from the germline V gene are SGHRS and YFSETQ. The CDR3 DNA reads TGCGCCAGCAGCTTGGAGGGGGCGCCGAACACCGGGGAGCTGTTTTTT. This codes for CASSLEGAPNTGELFF.

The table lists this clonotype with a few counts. In DNA form, the CDR3 reads TGCAGTGCTAGAGATGAGCGGGGGGGCAAAGATACGCAGTATTTT. Translation gives CSARDERGGKDTQYF. The rearrangement joins TRBV20-1 to TRBJ2-3; 10 bases align to TRBD2. CDR3 length equals 15 residues. The germline V gene encodes CDR1 DFQATT and CDR2 SNEGSKA (reference sequence). V lost 0 bases and J lost 5; bases outside the gene matches: 5.

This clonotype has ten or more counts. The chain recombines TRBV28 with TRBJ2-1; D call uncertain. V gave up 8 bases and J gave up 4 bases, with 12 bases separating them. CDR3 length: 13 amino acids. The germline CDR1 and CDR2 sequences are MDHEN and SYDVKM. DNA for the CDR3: TGTGCCAGCGGAATTTCAGGATACAATGAGCAGTTCTTC. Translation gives CASGISGYNEQFF.

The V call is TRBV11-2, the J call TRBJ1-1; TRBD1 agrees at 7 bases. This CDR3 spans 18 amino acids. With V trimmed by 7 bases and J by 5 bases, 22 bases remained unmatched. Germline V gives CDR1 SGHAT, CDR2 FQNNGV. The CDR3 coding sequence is TGTGCCAGCACCGAACTAATCCGGGACAGCCTAAAAGGGACTGAAGCTTTCTTT. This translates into CASTELIRDSLKGTEAFF.

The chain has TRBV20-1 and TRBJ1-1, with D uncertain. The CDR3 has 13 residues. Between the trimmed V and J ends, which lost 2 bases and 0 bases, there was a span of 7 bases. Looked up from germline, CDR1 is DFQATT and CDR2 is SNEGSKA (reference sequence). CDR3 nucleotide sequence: TGCAGTGCTAGACCGGTTATGAACACTGAAGCTTTCTTT. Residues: CSARPVMNTEAFF.

The DNA for the CDR3 is TGTGCCAGCAGTTACTCGTTGGAGATGAACACTGAAGCTTTCTTT. It specifies CASSYSLEMNTEAFF. The V gene is TRBV6-5, the J gene TRBJ1-1; D is ambiguous. The CDR3 has 15 residues. Germline V lookup: CDR1 MNHEY, CDR2 SVGAGI. V lost 0 bases, J lost 0 bases, and 8 bases lay in between.